Listed below are T cell receptor beta chains from one sample, sequenced in a study of blood T cell repertoires in COVID-19. Profiled with immunoSEQ multiplex PCR; TCRdb holds only in-frame clones, not every one. The sample records 260,000 or so clones, 85% being singletons. Sequenced sample: PBMCs or T cells enriched from blood (not recorded which). The receptors shown here come from a woman in her forties or fifties who had recovered from COVID-19. CDR3s include the opening cysteine and the closing phenylalanine or tryptophan. The D gene is left open where the match is weak. Clone size is not always given. Where it is, it says once, few, many or a class for expanded clones.

clone size	V gene	D gene	J gene	CDR3 DNA	CDR3 protein
NA	TRBV2	NA	TRBJ1-1	TGTGCCAGCAGTGAAGACGCAGTGAACACTGAAGCTTTCTTT	CASSEDAVNTEAFF
once	TRBV27	NA	TRBJ2-3	TGTGCCAGCAGTTTCCCCGGGTCGGGGAAGACGCAGTATTTT	CASSFPGSGKTQYF
once	TRBV9	TRBD1	TRBJ2-1	TGTGCCAGCAGCGCCCGTGGACAGGGAGGCAATGAGCAGTTCTTC	CASSARGQGGNEQFF
NA	TRBV6-1	TRBD1	TRBJ1-4	TGTGCCAGCAGTGACCGAGACAGGGGAAGGGATAATGAAAAACTGTTTTTT	CASSDRDRGRDNEKLFF
NA	TRBV19	NA	TRBJ1-4	TGTGCCAGTAGGCAGGGATATGGAGTAACTAATGAAAAACTGTTTTTT	CASRQGYGVTNEKLFF
NA	TRBV10-2	NA	TRBJ2-2	TGCGCCAGCAGCTACAGGGCCGGGGAGCTGTTTTTT	CASSYRAGELFF
NA	TRBV4-1	TRBD2	TRBJ2-1	TGCGCCAGCAGCCAAGATTATCCAGCGGGAGGGAATGAGCAGTTCTTC	CASSQDYPAGGNEQFF
NA	TRBV6-6	NA	TRBJ2-6	TGTGCCAGCAGCTTAACAGGGACTGGGGCCAACGTCCTGACTTTC	CASSLTGTGANVLTF
NA	TRBV5-1	NA	TRBJ1-3	TGCGCCAGCAGCTTGGTGGCAGGTGGAAACACCATATATTTT	CASSLVAGGNTIYF
NA	TRBV11-2	TRBD2	TRBJ2-3	TGTGCCAGCAGCTTGGGACTAGCGGGAGAACTCGGTACGCAGTATTTT	CASSLGLAGELGTQYF
NA	TRBV2	TRBD2	TRBJ2-3	TGTGCCAGCAGTCTATTGGGACTAGCGGCAAGCACAGATACGCAGTATTTT	CASSLLGLAASTDTQYF
NA	TRBV7-9	TRBD1	TRBJ2-1	TGTGCCAGCAGCGCCCGACAGGGAGAGTACAATGAGCAGTTCTTC	CASSARQGEYNEQFF
NA	TRBV5-4	NA	TRBJ2-1	TGTGCCAGCAGCTTGGAAACAGGGAACTACAATGAGCAGTTCTTC	CASSLETGNYNEQFF
NA	TRBV19	NA	TRBJ2-7	TGTGCCAGTAGTCTTCGGGACACCCTGGAGCAGTACTTC	CASSLRDTLEQYF
NA	TRBV10-2	TRBD2	TRBJ2-5	TGCGCCAGCAGTGAGGGTCGCGGGAGACTAGAGACCCAGTACTTC	CASSEGRGRLETQYF
NA	TRBV6-5	NA	TRBJ2-3	TGTGCCAGCAGTTCGGAGGGCGGGTTGAGCACAGATACGCAGTATTTT	CASSSEGGLSTDTQYF
NA	TRBV7-2	TRBD1	TRBJ1-5	TGTGCCAGCAGCTTCACCGGGACAGGGTCTAATCAGCCCCAGCATTTT	CASSFTGTGSNQPQHF
NA	TRBV6-6	TRBD1	TRBJ1-2	TGTGCCAGCAGTTCCCCGGACAGGGGGTACGGCTACACCTTC	CASSSPDRGYGYTF
once	TRBV29-1	TRBD1	TRBJ1-1	TGCAGCGTTGGGGGACAGCAAGGGAACACTGAAGCTTTCTTT	CSVGGQQGNTEAFF
NA	TRBV9	NA	TRBJ1-2	TGTGCCAGCAGCTCCGAATTCGGGGTGAACACGGGCTACACCTTC	CASSSEFGVNTGYTF
NA	TRBV2	NA	TRBJ1-4	TGTGCCAGCAGTGGTAGGACTCGGTTTTTT	CASSGRTRFF
few	TRBV18	NA	TRBJ1-3	TGTGCCAGCTTTGGAACAGGGTCCGGAAACACCATATATTTT	CASFGTGSGNTIYF
NA	TRBV4-1	NA	TRBJ2-2	TGCGCCAGCAGCCAAGACGCGACGGGGACCGGGGAGCTGTTTTTT	CASSQDATGTGELFF
few	TRBV28	NA	TRBJ1-6	TGTGCCAGCAGCTATCGGACTGCCCGCTCCTATAATTCACCCCTCCACTTT	CASSYRTARSYNSPLHF
NA	TRBV5-8	TRBD1	TRBJ1-6	TGTGCCAGCAGCTGGGACAGGGGGGATAATTCACCCCTCCACTTT	CASSWDRGDNSPLHF
few	TRBV6-5	TRBD1	TRBJ2-7	TGTGCCGGAGGACAGGGGGGGTGGGAGCAGTACTTC	CAGGQGGWEQYF
NA	TRBV5-1	TRBD1	TRBJ2-3	TGCGCCAGCAGCTGGAGCAGGGACAGGGGGGCTTTTAGCACAGATACGCAGTATTTT	CASSWSRDRGAFSTDTQYF
NA	TRBV7-9	NA	TRBJ1-1	TGTGCCAGCAAGGAGGGTTTAACTGAAGCTTTCTTT	CASKEGLTEAFF
NA	TRBV6-6	TRBD1	TRBJ1-6	TGTGCCAGCAGTAGGGGGCCATCACCCCTCCACTTT	CASSRGPSPLHF
NA	TRBV11-1	TRBD1	TRBJ2-7	TGTGCCAGCAGCGGCAGGGACAGATGGTCCTACGAGCAGTACTTC	CASSGRDRWSYEQYF
once	TRBV18	TRBD1	TRBJ1-3	TGTGCCAGCTCAATCCGGGACAGGGCTGGAAACACCATATATTTT	CASSIRDRAGNTIYF
NA	TRBV7-6	NA	TRBJ2-2	TGTGCCAGCAGACCACAGGGCGCGAACACCGGGGAGCTGTTTTTT	CASRPQGANTGELFF
NA	TRBV7-6	NA	TRBJ1-4	TGTGCCAGCAGCTTAGGCAGGGCCCTTAATGAAAAACTGTTTTTT	CASSLGRALNEKLFF
once	TRBV24-1	TRBD2	TRBJ2-3	TGTGCCACGGCCCGTGCGGGAGAAGATACGCAGTATTTT	CATARAGEDTQYF
NA	TRBV18	NA	TRBJ2-7	TGTGCCAGCTCACCCGCCCCGGGAAGGGACGAGCAGTACTTC	CASSPAPGRDEQYF
few	TRBV7-2	NA	TRBJ2-2	TGTGCCAGCAGTTCCTCACTGGGCGCCGGGGAGCTGTTTTTT	CASSSSLGAGELFF
NA	TRBV7-9	TRBD2	TRBJ2-3	TGTGCCAGCAGCAGATGGCGGGAGGGAACAGATACGCAGTATTTT	CASSRWREGTDTQYF
once	TRBV19	TRBD2	TRBJ2-3	TGTGCCAGTAGTGCCGCCGGGGGGGGGCGTGGGACAGATACGCAGTATTTT	CASSAAGGGRGTDTQYF
NA	TRBV20-1	NA	TRBJ2-6	TGCAGTGCTAGTGGAGGTAATGGGGCCAACGTCCTGACTTTC	CSASGGNGANVLTF
NA	TRBV9	NA	TRBJ2-5	TGTGCCAGCAGCGTAGACGCAGGGCAAGAGACCCAGTACTTC	CASSVDAGQETQYF
NA	TRBV6-4	TRBD2	TRBJ2-1	TGTGCCAGCAGTGACGGGGTAGCGGGAAGAGCTGAGCAGTTCTTC	CASSDGVAGRAEQFF
NA	TRBV27	TRBD2	TRBJ2-1	TGTGCCAGCAGTATACTAGCGGGGGCCCGCAATGAGCAGTTCTTC	CASSILAGARNEQFF
once	TRBV5-4	NA	TRBJ2-3	TGTGCCAGCAGCTTGGGGGAGTGGCACGATACGCAGTATTTT	CASSLGEWHDTQYF
NA	TRBV3-1/TRBV3-2	NA	TRBJ1-4	TGTGCCAGCAGCCAGGACAGAAATGAAAAACTGTTTTTT	CASSQDRNEKLFF
NA	TRBV7-9	TRBD1	TRBJ2-3	TGTGCCAGCAGCTTAGCTGTCTCAGGGGGAGATACGCAGTATTTT	CASSLAVSGGDTQYF
few	TRBV4-1	NA	TRBJ2-7	TGCGCCAGCAGCCCAGGGTTCAGGGAATCCAACGAGCAGTACTTC	CASSPGFRESNEQYF
NA	TRBV7-9	TRBD1	TRBJ2-7	TGTGCCAGCAGCTTAGTTAGGACAGGGGCTTCTGAGCAGTACTTC	CASSLVRTGASEQYF
NA	TRBV7-9	NA	TRBJ2-1	TGTGCCAGCAGCTTATCGGTTCGCGACACCAATGAGCAGTTCTTC	CASSLSVRDTNEQFF